This T cell receptor (beta chain) is drawn from a study of blood T cell repertoires in COVID-19. V was trimmed by 8 bases and J by 1 base, leaving 11 bases between them. The CDR3 totals 13 residues. CDR1 and CDR2 from the germline V gene are MDHEN and SYDVKM. Produced via immunoSEQ multiplex PCR; TCRdb's table is partial and in-frame only. The table shows roughly 190,000 clones, with about 81% occurring only once. The chain carries TRBV28 and TRBJ1-1, with a weak D call TRBD1 (5 bases). The TCR originated in a woman aged 55-70 years with COVID-19, enrolled during active disease. Sample: peripheral blood. CDR3 sequence reads: CASGGGGNTEAFF. In DNA, the CDR3 is TGTGCCAGCGGGGGAGGCGGGAACACTGAAGCTTTCTTT.